This T cell receptor (beta chain) was profiled in a study of T-cell reconstitution after alpha-beta-depleted transplantation in children. This clonotype is labeled medium-sized. The CDR3 sequence is 18 residues long. Trimming cost V 2 bases and J 0 bases; bases outside gene matches: 8. During its preparation, the TCRbeta library received unique molecular identifiers. TCRdb itself ran the PCR reads through MiXCR, one entry per CDR3 protein. The sample contains 5,500 to 8,000 distinct CDR3 sequences, around 15% of which appear only once. The chain is built from TRBV12-3 or TRBV12-4 and TRBJ2-3; 10 bases line up with TRBD2. The starting material was PBMCs, obtained before TCRalphabeta/CD19-depleted stem cell transplant. The TCR originated in a boy aged 2 to 9 with acute lymphoblastic leukemia, due to receive a stem cell transplant. In DNA, the CDR3 is TGTGCCAGCAGTTTAACCCTAGCGGGGGTGACTAGCACAGATACGCAGTATTTT. It specifies CASSLTLAGVTSTDTQYF.